Described below is a single T cell receptor (beta chain) sequence and its context. With V trimmed by 6 bases and J by 3 bases, 5 bases remained unmatched. Germline V gene data show CDR1 as MNHEY and CDR2 as SMNVEV (reference sequence). CDR3 size: 13 residues. This sample is drawn from a study of blood T cell repertoires in COVID-19. For the study at large: PBMCs, B-cell-depleted T cells, or T cells were the source of the cDNA or gDNA that made up the material.

Measured with immunoSEQ multiplex PCR; TCRdb has only the in-frame clones, and not every one. There are fewer than 200,000 clones in the sample; about 81% occur only once, and roughly 7% lies in the top ten. This chain uses TRBV27 with TRBJ2-7; 7 nucleotides align to TRBD2. The material sequenced was PBMCs or T cells enriched from blood (not recorded which). The receptor comes from a man aged 50 to 60 who had recovered from COVID-19. Here the CDR3 DNA reads TGTGCCAGCAGGGGGACTACAATCTACGAGCAGTACTTC. This codes for CASRGTTIYEQYF.